This TCR beta chain was found in a study of graft-versus-host responses after intestinal transplantation. A note on this clone: Its target is not known.

Profiled with immunoSEQ multiplex PCR; TCRdb holds only in-frame clones, not every one. This table has some 85,000 clones, 85% to 95% appearing once. The CDR3 sequence is 11 residues long. Germline V gene sequence: CDR1 SNHLY, CDR2 FYNNEI. Trimming cost V 8 bases and J 6 bases, with 11 bases left between them. Specimen: unstimulated CD8+ T cells sorted from spleen or lymph node cells, collected before transplant. The gene calls are TRBV2 and TRBJ2-7; D perhaps matches TRBD1 (5 bases). The sequence derives from a human donor who was the organ donor for an intestinal transplant. DNA for the CDR3: TGTGCCAGCGGGTTAGGGGTCGAGCAGTACTTC. Amino acid sequence: CASGLGVEQYF. Full variable domain (missing parts from reference TRBV2 and TRBJ2-7): EPEVTQTPSHQVTQMGQEVILRCVPISNHLYFYWYRQILGQKVEFLVSFYNNEISEKSEIFDDQFSVERPDGSNFTLKIRSTKLEDSAMYFCASGLGVEQYFGPGTRLTVT.